These T cell receptor beta chains were read from a single sample in a study of OX40 agonist ivuxolimab in advanced cancers. Profiled with immunoSEQ multiplex PCR; TCRdb holds only in-frame clones, not every one. The data show some 87,000 clones, approximately 93% seen once. Here the sequenced sample was CD4+ or CD8+ T cells sorted from blood, taken in a trial of the OX40 agonist ivuxolimab. These receptors came from an adult with an advanced solid tumor such as melanoma, head and neck, liver or kidney cancer. Each CDR3 is given with its conserved first and last residue. D genes are given only for firm matches. The size entry is marked missing in some rows and otherwise reads once, few, many or a size class.

V: TRBV5-4
J: TRBJ2-7
size: -
D: TRBD1
DNA: TGTGCCAGCAGCTTGCAGGGGGCTGTCTACGAGCAGTACTTC
CDR3: CASSLQGAVYEQYF

V: TRBV5-4
J: TRBJ2-7
size: -
D: TRBD2
DNA: TGTGCCAGCAGCTTGGTGGGCGGGAGGGTCGAGCAGTACTTC
CDR3: CASSLVGGRVEQYF

V: TRBV4-3
J: TRBJ2-2
size: -
D: TRBD2
DNA: TGCGCCAGCAGCCAAGAGGTAGCGGGGGGGGTACGGCTTCCGAACACCGGGGAGCTGTTTTTT
CDR3: CASSQEVAGGVRLPNTGELFF

V: TRBV6-5
J: TRBJ1-1
size: once
D: -
DNA: TGTGCCAGCAGTTACGACGGAGGTAGGGATGAAGCTTTCTTT
CDR3: CASSYDGGRDEAFF

V: TRBV6-5
J: TRBJ2-7
size: -
D: -
DNA: TGTGCCACGGGACAAGGGAAATACGAGCAGTACTTC
CDR3: CATGQGKYEQYF

V: TRBV7-2
J: TRBJ2-3
size: -
D: -
DNA: TGTGCCAGCAGCCTGTGGATAGATACGCAGTATTTT
CDR3: CASSLWIDTQYF

V: TRBV25-1
J: TRBJ2-3
size: -
D: TRBD2
DNA: TGTGCCAGCAGAGACCCAGCGGGAGGTACAGATACGCAGTATTTT
CDR3: CASRDPAGGTDTQYF

V: TRBV7-9
J: TRBJ1-2
size: few
D: TRBD1
DNA: TGTGCCAGCAGCTTGGGGACAGGGGGCTATGGCTACACCTTC
CDR3: CASSLGTGGYGYTF

V: TRBV30
J: TRBJ2-1
size: -
D: -
DNA: TGTGCCTGGAACATCGGGAGCTCCTACAATGAGCAGTTCTTC
CDR3: CAWNIGSSYNEQFF

V: TRBV15
J: TRBJ2-1
size: -
D: TRBD2
DNA: TGTGCCACCAGCGGAGGCCCTCCGGGGAGGGTAAGAAGCTCCTACAATGAGCAGTTCTTC
CDR3: CATSGGPPGRVRSSYNEQFF

V: TRBV7-8
J: TRBJ2-1
size: -
D: TRBD1
DNA: TGTGCCAGCAGCTTAGCTAGGGGGACAGGGACTCAGAGGGAGCAGTTCTTC
CDR3: CASSLARGTGTQREQFF

V: TRBV19
J: TRBJ2-7
size: -
D: TRBD2
DNA: TGTGCCAGTAGTATATTCGGGGGGGCCGGCTACGAGCAGTACTTC
CDR3: CASSIFGGAGYEQYF

V: TRBV7-2
J: TRBJ2-7
size: -
D: TRBD1
DNA: TGTGCCAGCAGCGGAACAGGGGACTCCTACGAGCAGTACTTC
CDR3: CASSGTGDSYEQYF

V: TRBV27
J: TRBJ2-7
size: -
D: -
DNA: TGTGCCAGCAGTTTATCGATGCGCGGGGCTAGCTCCTACGAGCAGTACTTC
CDR3: CASSLSMRGASSYEQYF

V: TRBV11-3
J: TRBJ2-7
size: -
D: -
DNA: TGTGCCAGCAGCTGGTCCTACGAGCAGTACTTC
CDR3: CASSWSYEQYF

V: TRBV27
J: TRBJ2-2
size: once
D: -
DNA: TGTGCCAGCAGGGCCGGGGGCTTGACCGGGGAGCTGTTTTTT
CDR3: CASRAGGLTGELFF

V: TRBV7-6
J: TRBJ2-1
size: -
D: TRBD2
DNA: TGTGCCAGCAGCTCCGGGACTAGCGGGGACAATGAGCAGTTCTTC
CDR3: CASSSGTSGDNEQFF

V: TRBV30
J: TRBJ2-7
size: -
D: -
DNA: TGTGCCTGGAGTGGACTAGGTTCCTACGAGCAGTACTTC
CDR3: CAWSGLGSYEQYF

V: TRBV2
J: TRBJ1-1
size: -
D: -
DNA: TGTGCCAGTCGACAGAGCACTGAAGCTTTCTTT
CDR3: CASRQSTEAFF

V: TRBV6-6
J: TRBJ2-3
size: once
D: -
DNA: TGTGCCAGCAGTTACCCAGAGGATACGCAGTATTTT
CDR3: CASSYPEDTQYF

V: TRBV6-5
J: TRBJ2-7
size: -
D: TRBD2
DNA: TGTGCCAGCAGTCCAATACTAGCGGGGTACGAGCAGTACTTC
CDR3: CASSPILAGYEQYF

V: TRBV6-5
J: TRBJ2-7
size: -
D: TRBD1
DNA: TGTGCCAGCGGGTCTGGGACAGGGGCCCTCTACGAGCAGTACTTC
CDR3: CASGSGTGALYEQYF

V: TRBV9
J: TRBJ2-2
size: -
D: -
DNA: TGTGCCAGCAGCGTTGGGGGGAACACCGGGGAGCTGTTTTTT
CDR3: CASSVGGNTGELFF

V: TRBV29-1
J: TRBJ1-3
size: -
D: -
DNA: TGCAGCGTTGAAGATCGGAGACCTAACTCTGGAAACACCATATATTTT
CDR3: CSVEDRRPNSGNTIYF

V: TRBV13
J: TRBJ2-7
size: -
D: -
DNA: TGTGCCAGCAGCCGGGGGACTGATCTCGGAGAGCAGTACTTC
CDR3: CASSRGTDLGEQYF

V: TRBV4-2
J: TRBJ2-7
size: -
D: -
DNA: TGTGCCAGCAGCCATTCCCGGCCATACGAGCAGTACTTC
CDR3: CASSHSRPYEQYF

V: TRBV29-1
J: TRBJ1-2
size: -
D: -
DNA: TGCAGCGTCTCTACAGTGCGCTATGGCTACACCTTC
CDR3: CSVSTVRYGYTF

V: TRBV9
J: TRBJ2-1
size: -
D: -
DNA: TGTGCCAGCAGCCCGTCGAGACAGAACAATGAGCAGTTCTTC
CDR3: CASSPSRQNNEQFF

V: TRBV27
J: TRBJ2-1
size: -
D: TRBD2
DNA: TGTGCCAGCAGCTCCGGGACTAGCGGCTCCAATGAGCAGTTCTTC
CDR3: CASSSGTSGSNEQFF

V: TRBV19
J: TRBJ2-7
size: -
D: -
DNA: TGTGCCAGTAGTATAGGCAAGGGCCCCTACGAGCAGTACTTC
CDR3: CASSIGKGPYEQYF

V: TRBV27
J: TRBJ2-7
size: -
D: TRBD2
DNA: TGTGCCAGCAGTATCATGGGGGGGTACGAGCAGTACTTC
CDR3: CASSIMGGYEQYF

V: TRBV29-1
J: TRBJ1-2
size: -
D: TRBD1
DNA: TGCAGCGTTGAATCATCTCAGGGGGTTTATGGCTACACCTTC
CDR3: CSVESSQGVYGYTF

V: TRBV9
J: TRBJ1-3
size: -
D: -
DNA: TGTGCCAGCAGCGCAGGGTCAGAGATCTCTGGAAACACCATATATTTT
CDR3: CASSAGSEISGNTIYF

V: TRBV15
J: TRBJ2-4
size: -
D: TRBD2
DNA: TGTGCCACCAGGCGGACTAGCGGAATAGCCAAAAACATTCAGTACTTC
CDR3: CATRRTSGIAKNIQYF

V: TRBV12-5
J: TRBJ2-1
size: -
D: -
DNA: TGTGCTAGTGCCATTGGGGGGCTTTCCTACAATGAGCAGTTCTTC
CDR3: CASAIGGLSYNEQFF

V: TRBV9
J: TRBJ2-3
size: -
D: TRBD2
DNA: TGTGCCAGCAGCGCGAACCGGGCTAGCGGGCGCACAGATACGCAGTATTTT
CDR3: CASSANRASGRTDTQYF

V: TRBV27
J: TRBJ2-7
size: -
D: -
DNA: TGTGCCAGCAGTTTTTCCAGCTCCTACGAGCAGTACTTC
CDR3: CASSFSSSYEQYF

V: TRBV15
J: TRBJ1-5
size: -
D: -
DNA: TGTGCCACCAGCAGAGACAGGGGAAGCAATCAGCCCCAGCATTTT
CDR3: CATSRDRGSNQPQHF

V: TRBV7-9
J: TRBJ2-7
size: -
D: -
DNA: TGTGCCAGCAGCTCTACTTCCTACGAGCAGTACTTC
CDR3: CASSSTSYEQYF

V: TRBV7-2
J: TRBJ2-7
size: -
D: TRBD1
DNA: TGTGCCAGCAGCTCCCGACAGGGACCCTACGAGCAGTACTTC
CDR3: CASSSRQGPYEQYF

V: TRBV11-3
J: TRBJ2-2
size: -
D: -
DNA: TGTGCCAGCAGCTTGGGCACCGGGGAGCTGTTTTTT
CDR3: CASSLGTGELFF

V: TRBV19
J: TRBJ2-7
size: once
D: -
DNA: TGTGCCAGTAGTATAGAGGGCAGGGGTGCCTACGAGCAGTACTTC
CDR3: CASSIEGRGAYEQYF

V: TRBV4-3
J: TRBJ2-7
size: -
D: TRBD2
DNA: TGCGCCAGCAGCACCGGGACTAGCCGCGAGCAGTACTTC
CDR3: CASSTGTSREQYF

V: TRBV5-3
J: TRBJ1-2
size: -
D: TRBD1
DNA: TGTGCCAGAAGTTGCGACAGGGAGGAGGGCTACACCTTC
CDR3: CARSCDREEGYTF

V: TRBV15
J: TRBJ2-7
size: -
D: -
DNA: TGTGCCACCAGCAGAGATGGGTCTCTAGGACAGCAGTACTTC
CDR3: CATSRDGSLGQQYF

V: TRBV9
J: TRBJ2-3
size: -
D: TRBD2
DNA: TGTGCCAGCGGGAAAGCGGGAGGGCCGTTAGATACGCAGTATTTT
CDR3: CASGKAGGPLDTQYF